The rows below give T cell receptor beta chains drawn from one sample of a study of memory CD4+ T cells and cytomegalovirus serostatus. TCRdb's table, derived via immunoSEQ multiplex PCR, lists solely in-frame clones and lacks some. The data show roughly 49,000 clones, 70% to 85% seen once. Sequencing was performed on memory CD4+ T cells from blood. The receptors originated from an adult in good health and CMV-seronegative. CDR3s include the opening cysteine and the closing phenylalanine or tryptophan. Each record gives: D gene, J gene, clone size, V gene, CDR3 DNA, CDR3 protein. The D gene is left open where the match is weak. Some rows mark clone size as missing; the rest say once, few, many or name a class of expanded clone.

TRBD1 TRBJ2-5 NA TRBV4-1 TGCGCCAGCAGCCACCGACAGGGGTTTGTTCAAGAGACCCAGTACTTC CASSHRQGFVQETQYF
NA TRBJ1-2 NA TRBV19 TGTGCCAGTGGTAGTCTGGGTACGCGATTC CASGSLGTRF
NA TRBJ2-1 NA TRBV18 TGTGCCAGCTCCCCTGACAGGATGGGAGAGCAGTTCTTC CASSPDRMGEQFF
NA TRBJ1-4 NA TRBV7-3 TGTGCCAGCAGGGGAGGAGGGACTAATGAAAAACTGTTTTTT CASRGGGTNEKLFF
TRBD2 TRBJ2-1 NA TRBV5-1 TGCGCCAGCAGCTCCTACGCTAGTACTAGCGGGGGCTACAATGAGCAGTTCTTC CASSSYASTSGGYNEQFF
TRBD1 TRBJ2-2 NA TRBV7-2 TGTGCCAGCAGACGACAGGGGGCGGAGACCGGGGAGCTGTTTTTT CASRRQGAETGELFF
NA TRBJ1-1 NA TRBV4-3 TGCGCCAGCAGCTTAGGGACTCTAGCTTTCTTT CASSLGTLAFF
NA TRBJ2-7 once TRBV10-1 TGCGCCAGCAGTGAACGGAAGAGCTCCTACGAGCAGTACTTC CASSERKSSYEQYF
NA TRBJ1-1 few TRBV9 TGTGCCAGCAGCGTAGAAATCGGGCAGAACACTGAAGCTTTCTTT CASSVEIGQNTEAFF
NA TRBJ2-4 once TRBV5-8 TGTGCCAGCAGCTTGATCCCGAGCCCCGGGGACTTC CASSLIPSPGDF
TRBD1 TRBJ2-7 NA TRBV7-2 TGTGCCAGCAGCCCACGACAGGGTTCCTACGAGCAGTACTTC CASSPRQGSYEQYF
TRBD2 TRBJ2-1 NA TRBV5-1 TGCGCCAGCAACGGGGGGAACCCGCGCGATGAGCAGTTCTTC CASNGGNPRDEQFF
NA TRBJ2-2 NA TRBV2 TGTGCCAGCAGTGAACTCTACAGCCAGGACACCGGGGAGCTGTTTTTT CASSELYSQDTGELFF
NA TRBJ1-6 NA TRBV9 TGTGCCAGCAGCGTGACCGGGACGAGCAGATCACCCCTCCACTTT CASSVTGTSRSPLHF
NA TRBJ2-3 NA TRBV5-1 TGCGCCAGCAGCCCGGACGTACAGGGCTCAACGCAGTATTTT CASSPDVQGSTQYF
NA TRBJ1-3 NA TRBV4-3 TGCGCCAGCAGCCAAGACGGGGCAGGTAGCTCTGGAAACACCATATATTTT CASSQDGAGSSGNTIYF
NA TRBJ1-1 NA TRBV6-5 TGTGCCAGCAGTCGACCGGACAAGAACACTGAAGCTTTCTTT CASSRPDKNTEAFF
NA TRBJ2-2 NA TRBV5-5 TGTGCCAGCAGCTTACGAGGTTCCGGGGAGCTGTTTTTT CASSLRGSGELFF
TRBD2 TRBJ2-6 few TRBV5-1 TGCGCCAGCAGCTTGGGGGCTAGCGGGGGCACCCCTAACGTCCTGACTTTC CASSLGASGGTPNVLTF
NA TRBJ1-3 NA TRBV7-2 TGTGCCAGCAGCTCGACCACAGGACCAGGAAACACCATATATTTT CASSSTTGPGNTIYF
NA TRBJ2-2 NA TRBV2 TGTGCCAGCAGCCCTGACAGGCCATTTGACACCGGGGAGCTGTTTTTT CASSPDRPFDTGELFF
NA TRBJ2-3 NA TRBV6-1 TGTGCCAGCAGTGAAGCCCGTGGGGCGAGCACAGATACGCAGTATTTT CASSEARGASTDTQYF
NA TRBJ2-2 NA TRBV11-1 TGTGCCAGCGGTCTTAACAGGGCGAACACCGGGGAGCTGTTTTTT CASGLNRANTGELFF
TRBD1 TRBJ1-2 few TRBV7-8 TGTGCCAGCAGCGCCCGACAGGGGGAGTATGGCTACACCTTC CASSARQGEYGYTF
NA TRBJ2-3 NA TRBV19 TGTGCCAGTAGTTTCACAGTCACAGATACGCAGTATTTT CASSFTVTDTQYF
NA TRBJ1-1 NA TRBV7-8 TGTGCCAGCAGCCTCAATTCGAGAACTGAAGCTTTCTTT CASSLNSRTEAFF
TRBD1 TRBJ2-7 NA TRBV7-9 TGTGCCAGCAGCTTAGCGAAGGACAGGGACGAGCAGTACTTC CASSLAKDRDEQYF
TRBD1 TRBJ1-2 few TRBV19 TGTGCCAGTAGTATAAGGGACAGGGCGTTGGGCGGCTACACCTTC CASSIRDRALGGYTF
NA TRBJ2-1 NA TRBV19 TGTGCCAGTAGTCTTATCCTCGGGGGGCGTAACAATGAGCAGTTCTTC CASSLILGGRNNEQFF
TRBD1 TRBJ1-5 few TRBV7-8 TGTGCCAGCAGCTCATCGGGGGACAGGGCAAGTTATAGCAATCAGCCCCAGCATTTT CASSSSGDRASYSNQPQHF
TRBD2 TRBJ2-7 NA TRBV2 TGTGCCAGCAGTGTTCCAACTAGCGGGGGGCCAACGTCCTACGAGCAGTACTTC CASSVPTSGGPTSYEQYF
TRBD1 TRBJ1-2 NA TRBV6-6 TGTGCCAGCAGTCGCACCGGGACAGCTTCTAACTATGGCTACACCTTC CASSRTGTASNYGYTF
NA TRBJ2-2 NA TRBV7-2 TGTGCCAGCAGCTTAGCGCAGGGATCCGGGGAGCTGTTTTTT CASSLAQGSGELFF
NA TRBJ2-7 NA TRBV27 TGTGCCAGCAGTTTCGGCCGGGACCCCTACGAGCAGTACTTC CASSFGRDPYEQYF
NA TRBJ2-5 NA TRBV28 TGTGCCAGCAGTTTACAGGGCGTGGGAGAGACCCAGTACTTC CASSLQGVGETQYF
NA TRBJ2-5 NA TRBV18 TGTGCCAGCTCACCGAGTCCCCCCGGAGGGGAGACCCAGTACTTC CASSPSPPGGETQYF
TRBD1 TRBJ1-1 NA TRBV6-4 TGTGCCAGCAGTGGTCCGGGACAGGGGTCTGAAGCTTTCTTT CASSGPGQGSEAFF
NA TRBJ1-1 once TRBV10-3 TGTGCCATCAGCAGGTCAGGGAACACTGAAGCTTTCTTT CAISRSGNTEAFF
NA TRBJ2-5 NA TRBV2 TGTGCCAGCAAGATTGGGGAGACCCAGTACTTC CASKIGETQYF
NA TRBJ1-2 NA TRBV21-1 TGTGCCAGCGGGCTCGACAGGGGGCGCATAGATGACTATGGCTACACCTTC CASGLDRGRIDDYGYTF
NA TRBJ1-1 NA TRBV27 TGTGCCAGCAGTTTATACGGCCTCGGGGGAGGAAGCGCTTTCTTT CASSLYGLGGGSAFF
NA TRBJ1-1 once TRBV18 TGTGCCAGCTCAACTAGGGGGGGGAACACTGAAGCTTTCTTT CASSTRGGNTEAFF
TRBD1 TRBJ2-2 NA TRBV30 TGTGCCTGGAGTGGCTCTACAGGGGTCGGCTACACCGGGGAGCTGTTTTTT CAWSGSTGVGYTGELFF
NA TRBJ2-1 once TRBV30 TGTGCCTGGAACAGGGGGGGAGGGTACAATGAGCAGTTCTTC CAWNRGGGYNEQFF